A single sample is the source of the 25 T cell receptor beta chains below, sequenced in a study of identical twins' blood T cells. Each CDR3 protein gets one entry after TCRdb re-called the 5' RACE reads with MiXCR. The data show 350,000 to 400,000 distinct CDR3 sequences, about 28% seen once. The source material was PBMCs. These TCRs come from a woman aged 18 to 49 in good health.

Remarks on this clonotype: A read error is possible here, since a much larger clone lies one base away. This chain links TRBV12-3 or TRBV12-4 with TRBJ1-2; tentative D call: TRBD1 (5 bases). The germline V and J ends were trimmed by 3 bases and 7 bases, with 9 bases remaining between them. The CDR3 runs to 12 residues. The CDR3 protein is CASSLAGLGYTF. The CDR3 DNA reads TGTGCCAGCAGTTTGGCAGGGCTTGGCTACACCTTC.

The CDR3 sequence is CSVKGQHYGYTF. In nucleotides, the CDR3 is TGCAGCGTAAAGGGACAGCACTATGGCTACACCTTC. V and J are TRBV29-1 and TRBJ1-2; TRBD1 agrees at 7 bases. Trimming at V came to 6 bases and at J to 3 bases, leaving 4 bases not matched to a gene. The CDR3 is made up of 12 amino acids. Per the germline V gene, CDR1 is SQVTM and CDR2 is ANQGSEA.

This clonotype was recorded many times. This chain links TRBV10-2 with TRBJ1-5; no definite D call. The CDR3 has 16 residues. The V end was cut by 2 bases, the J end by 0 bases, with 11 bases between. The V gene's germline CDR1 is WSHSY and CDR2 SAAADI. This chain's CDR3 is CASSEARSYSNQPQHF. CDR3 bases: TGCGCCAGCAGTGAGGCCAGGAGTTATAGCAATCAGCCCCAGCATTTT.

This sequence joins TRBV27 and TRBJ2-2; D remains unclear. CDR1 is MNHEY, CDR2 SMNVEV, per germline (reference sequence). V was clipped by 10 bases and J by 6 bases, with 9 bases between them. The CDR3 extends over 11 amino acids. The DNA of the CDR3 is TGTGCCACGGTCCGGTCCGGGGAGCTGTTTTTT. Translated, it gives CATVRSGELFF.

This clonotype was observed many times. This sequence joins TRBV29-1 and TRBJ1-2; D gene unclear. CDR3 length: 16 amino acids. The V and J ends lost 3 bases and 3 bases respectively, with 20 bases between them. Germline assignment: CDR1 SQVTM and CDR2 ANQGSEA. The CDR3 sequence is CSVERVRRPFHYGYTF. The CDR3 bases are TGCAGCGTTGAGAGGGTCCGCCGCCCTTTTCACTATGGCTACACCTTC.

The chain uses TRBV5-1 and TRBJ1-1, with D unclear. V lost 4 bases and J 3 bases, leaving 10 bases between the germline ends. The CDR3 has 13 amino acids. Germline lookup yields CDR1 SGHRS and CDR2 YFSETQ. CDR3 sequence: CASSPMSDTEAFF. The CDR3 DNA is TGCGCCAGCAGCCCTATGTCGGACACTGAAGCTTTCTTT.

This clonotype was seen ten or more times. J is TRBJ1-3 and V is TRBV29-1; unclear D gene. V was cut by 7 bases and J by 5 bases, with 12 bases left in between. Germline assignment: CDR1 SQVTM and CDR2 ANQGSEA. The CDR3 loop spans 12 amino acids. The CDR3 DNA reads as TGCAGCGCTATAGGCGGAAGAAACACCATATATTTT. It translates to CSAIGGRNTIYF.

This clonotype came up a few times. Here the CDR3 DNA reads TGCAGCGTTCGGGCACGCAACCAAGAGACCCAGTACTTC. Protein: CSVRARNQETQYF. The chain combines TRBV29-1 with TRBJ2-5; the D is unclear. The CDR3 is 13 amino acids. Trimming removed 5 bases at V and 0 bases at J, with 10 bases between. The germline V gene encodes CDR1 SQVTM and CDR2 ANQGSEA.

V usage is TRBV19 and J usage is TRBJ2-3; D is possibly TRBD2 (6 bases). V was pared by 7 bases and J by 6 bases, with 17 bases between. Germline V CDR1 and CDR2: LNHDA, SQIVND (reference sequence). CDR3 length: 14 amino acids. The CDR3 coding sequence is TGTGCCAGTATATCGAGACTAGGTGGCGATACGCAGTATTTT. Translated, it gives CASISRLGGDTQYF.

As concerns this clonotype: Its ends do not fully match the called genes, so a read error is possible. The J gene is TRBJ1-3, the V gene TRBV12-3 or TRBV12-4, with D perhaps matching TRBD1 (5 bases). The CDR3 sequence is 12 residues long. The CDR3 here is CATYNPGHPLNF. CDR3 DNA: TGTGCCACTTATAATCCGGGGCATCCATTAAATTTT.

The chain combines TRBV6-5 with TRBJ2-2; D is uncertain. The V end was cut by 6 bases, the J end by 3 bases, with 5 bases between. Germline-derived CDR1 and CDR2 are MNHEY and SVGAGI. CDR3 length equals 12 residues. The CDR3 bases are TGTGCCAGCAGCCATTACACCGGGGAGCTGTTTTTT. It specifies CASSHYTGELFF.

Many counts were recorded for this clonotype. CDR3 nucleotides: TGCGCCAGCAGCTTCCGGGAAGAGACCCAGTACTTC. This sequence encodes CASSFREETQYF. V usage is TRBV5-1 and J usage is TRBJ2-5; D is uncertain. The CDR3 totals 12 residues. V was clipped by 2 bases and J by 3 bases, with 5 bases between them. Germline V gives CDR1 SGHRS, CDR2 YFSETQ.

About this clonotype itself: A junction end diverges from the germline sequence, so it may reflect a read error. This chain links TRBV11-2 with TRBJ1-1, with a tentative D call TRBD1 (6 bases). Germline CDR1 SGHAT, CDR2 FQNNGV. The CDR3 extends over 14 amino acids. CDR3 coding DNA: TGTGCCAGCATCTTAAGGGGGTCAGGGACTGAAGCTTTCTTT. The encoded protein is CASILRGSGTEAFF.

There are a few counts of this clonotype. J is TRBJ1-2 and V is TRBV29-1, with D possibly matching TRBD1 (5 bases). The CDR3 totals 11 residues. The germline V and J ends were trimmed by 1 base and 8 bases, with 8 bases remaining between them. CDR1 is SQVTM, CDR2 ANQGSEA, per germline. CDR3 loop: CSVEVWGGYTF. CDR3 sequence (DNA): TGCAGCGTTGAAGTTTGGGGCGGCTACACCTTC.

This clonotype was seen a handful of times. The J gene is TRBJ2-1, the V gene TRBV7-9; TRBD2 aligns across 8 bases. With V trimmed by 2 bases and J by 5 bases, 8 bases remained unmatched. The CDR3 loop spans 16 amino acids. CDR1 and CDR2 from the germline V gene are SEHNR and FQNEAQ (reference sequence). The CDR3 spells CASSLYFSGGHNEQFF. CDR3 nucleotide sequence: TGTGCCAGCAGCTTATATTTCAGCGGGGGCCACAATGAGCAGTTCTTC.

This clonotype has only a few counts. The rearrangement links TRBV19 to TRBJ1-2, with a tentative D call TRBD1 (5 bases). CDR1 and CDR2 (germline): LNHDA, SQIVND (reference sequence). Trimming shortened V by 2 bases and J by 5 bases, and 18 bases separated the two germline ends. This CDR3 has 16 residues. Here the CDR3 DNA reads TGTGCCAGTAGTATACTACAGGAAACGGGGTCTTATGGCTACACCTTC. It is translated as CASSILQETGSYGYTF.

On this clonotype: An end of the junction differs from the germline gene, which may be a read error. The V and J genes are TRBV27 and TRBJ1-1; D is undetermined. CDR3 size: 12 residues. Germline CDR1 reads MNHEY; CDR2 reads SMNVEV (reference sequence). This CDR3 reads CTSRNGHTEAFF. CDR3 DNA: TGTACCAGCAGAAACGGCCACACTGAAGCTTTCTTT.

This clonotype has a handful of counts. The chain combines TRBV5-1 with TRBJ2-1; D possibly corresponds to TRBD2 (5 bases). V dropped 4 bases and J dropped 0 bases, with 14 bases sitting between them. Germline V gives CDR1 SGHRS, CDR2 YFSETQ. The CDR3 sequence is 16 residues long. CDR3 region: CASSLPQGSSYNEQFF. The CDR3 region has the DNA TGCGCCAGCAGCCTACCCCAAGGGAGCTCCTACAATGAGCAGTTCTTC.

As regards this clonotype: A much bigger clone sits one base away, suggesting this may be a read error. The chain uses TRBV5-1 and TRBJ2-1; no reliable D call. Per the germline V gene, CDR1 is SGHRS and CDR2 is YFSETQ. The CDR3 runs to 11 residues. CDR3 nucleotide sequence: TGCGCCAGCAGCTATAGGAATGAGCGGTTCTTC. Translated, it gives CASSYRNERFF.

The sample holds a few counts of this clonotype. The J gene is TRBJ2-2, the V gene TRBV28; D remains unclear. Germline V gene lookup returns CDR1 MDHEN and CDR2 SYDVKM. V was cut by 6 bases and J by 4 bases, with 12 bases left in between. This CDR3 region has 14 residues. CDR3 coding DNA: TGTGCCAGCAGCTCTTTGTCCGGCACCGGGGAGCTGTTTTTT. Translation gives CASSSLSGTGELFF. Full variable domain (rest looked up from reference TRBV28 and TRBJ2-2): DVKVTQSSRYLVKRTGEKVFLECVQDMDHENMFWYRQDPGLGLRLIYFSYDVKMKEKGDIPEGYSVSREKKERFSLILESASTNQTSMYLCASSSLSGTGELFFGEGSRLTVL.

This clonotype was seen a few times. This chain uses TRBV20-1 with TRBJ1-5; D perhaps matches TRBD1 (5 bases). Germline values: CDR1 DFQATT, CDR2 SNEGSKA (reference sequence). Trimming cost V 5 bases and J 8 bases, with 16 bases left between them. The CDR3 consists of 13 residues. DNA of the CDR3: TGCAGTGCTGCTAGGGGAATCGGAGAGCCCCAGCATTTT. This gives the protein CSAARGIGEPQHF.

The sample holds many counts of this clonotype. The rearrangement uses TRBV5-1 and TRBJ1-4; 7 bases are a match to TRBD1. J was trimmed by 8 bases and V by 3 bases; bases with no gene match: 4. This CDR3 has 13 residues. Per germline, CDR1 SGHRS and CDR2 YFSETQ. DNA for the CDR3: TGCGCCAGCAGCTCGCAACAGGGGGAAAAACTGTTTTTT. Its translation is CASSSQQGEKLFF.

This clonotype was counted ten times or more. The J gene is TRBJ2-7, the V gene TRBV11-2; 7 bases line up with TRBD1. CDR1 SGHAT and CDR2 FQNNGV come from the germline V gene. The CDR3 covers 14 residues. After removal of 1 base from V and 5 bases from J, the junction contained 5 bases not matched to a gene. The CDR3 nucleotides read TGTGCCAGCAGCTTAGCACTAGGGGGCAACGAGCAGTACTTC. Translation: CASSLALGGNEQYF.

This clonotype turned up a few times. The chain recombines TRBV15 with TRBJ2-7; D is possibly TRBD1 or TRBD2 (5 bases each). The CDR3 runs 16 residues. Germline lookup yields CDR1 LNHNV and CDR2 YYDKDF (reference sequence). V lost 3 bases and J 10 bases, leaving 25 bases between the germline ends. Written as DNA, the CDR3 is TGTGCCACCAGCAGGGCCCGGGGTGGGACCTATTACTCACAGTACTTC. It codes for CATSRARGGTYYSQYF.

V gene TRBV20-1 combines with J gene TRBJ2-3; 7 nucleotides align to TRBD2. Trimming removed 6 bases from V and 3 bases from J; junction bases left unmatched: 3. This CDR3 region has 12 residues. CDR1 is DFQATT, CDR2 SNEGSKA, per germline (reference sequence). The CDR3, as DNA: TGCAGTGCCTGGACTAGGACAGATACGCAGTATTTT. This sequence encodes CSAWTRTDTQYF.